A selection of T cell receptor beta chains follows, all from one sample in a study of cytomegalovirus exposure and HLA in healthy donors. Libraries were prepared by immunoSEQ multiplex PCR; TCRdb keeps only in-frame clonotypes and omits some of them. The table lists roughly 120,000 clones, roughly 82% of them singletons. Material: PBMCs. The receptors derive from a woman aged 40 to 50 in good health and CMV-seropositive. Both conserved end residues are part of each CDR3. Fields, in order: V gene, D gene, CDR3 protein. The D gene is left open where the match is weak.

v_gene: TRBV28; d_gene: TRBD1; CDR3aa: CASRDRGQGGYTF
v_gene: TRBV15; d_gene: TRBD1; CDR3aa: CATSREDRGANTPQHF
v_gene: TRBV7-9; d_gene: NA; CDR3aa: CASSTTSYEQYF
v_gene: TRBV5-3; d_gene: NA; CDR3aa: CARSFRDTMNTEAFF
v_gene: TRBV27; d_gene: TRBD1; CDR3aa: CASSLYRGRVGTQTPEQFF
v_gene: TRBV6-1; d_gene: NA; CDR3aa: CASLPAGNQPQHF
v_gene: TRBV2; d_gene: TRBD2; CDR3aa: CASSIGGTSGMSEQFF
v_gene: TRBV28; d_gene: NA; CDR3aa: CASRETVNTEAFF
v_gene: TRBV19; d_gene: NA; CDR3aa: CASSAQYQPQHF
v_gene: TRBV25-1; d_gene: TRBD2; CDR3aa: CASSDTAGGRFF
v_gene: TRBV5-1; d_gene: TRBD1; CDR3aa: CASRGQGLYEQYF
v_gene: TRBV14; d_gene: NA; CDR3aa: CASSRTGGGNTIYF
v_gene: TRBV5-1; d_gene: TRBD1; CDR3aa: CASRDRDRTTDTQYF
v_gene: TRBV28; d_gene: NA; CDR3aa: CASSKLLVQFF
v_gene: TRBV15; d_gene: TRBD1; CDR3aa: CATSRDFRQGNEQYF
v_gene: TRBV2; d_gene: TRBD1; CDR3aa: CARGQGAPTEAFF
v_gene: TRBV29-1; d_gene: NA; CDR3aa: CSVQYEDYGYTF
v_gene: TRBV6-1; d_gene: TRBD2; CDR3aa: CASSVGVWTSGRVEEQFF
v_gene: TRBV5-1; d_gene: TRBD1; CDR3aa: CASSPEGQGTYEQYF
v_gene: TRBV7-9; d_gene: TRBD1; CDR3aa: CASSFFQGQARPGNTIYF
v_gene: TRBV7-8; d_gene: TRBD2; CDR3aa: CATGRGELFF
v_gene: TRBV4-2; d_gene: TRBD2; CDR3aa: CASRPLLAGSYEQYF
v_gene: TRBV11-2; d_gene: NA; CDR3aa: CASSPQRRELFF
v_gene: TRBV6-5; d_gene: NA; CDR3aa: CASSSQGSNGYTF
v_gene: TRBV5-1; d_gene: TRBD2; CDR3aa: CASSSAISGRAMADTQYF
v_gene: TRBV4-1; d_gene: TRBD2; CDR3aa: CASSPDPGGSYNEQFF
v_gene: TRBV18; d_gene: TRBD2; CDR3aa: CASSPGTKGLEQYF
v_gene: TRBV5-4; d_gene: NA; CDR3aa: CASSVWTSSSYNEQFF
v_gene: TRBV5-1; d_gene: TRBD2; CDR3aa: CASSLPRLAGGKISSSYNEQFF
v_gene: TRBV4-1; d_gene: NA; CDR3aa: CASSQDLEGVSGFEQYF
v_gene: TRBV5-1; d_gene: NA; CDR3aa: CASSLEGVNTEAFF
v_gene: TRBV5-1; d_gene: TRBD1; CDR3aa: CASSLGTGATEAFF
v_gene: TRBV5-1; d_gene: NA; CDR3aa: CASSLVGLDYTQYF
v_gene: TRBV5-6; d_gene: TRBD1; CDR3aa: CASSWTGGGKTQYF
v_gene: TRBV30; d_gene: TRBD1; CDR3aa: CAWSEGTGPTGELFF
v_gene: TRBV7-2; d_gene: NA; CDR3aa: CASSLTGYEQYF
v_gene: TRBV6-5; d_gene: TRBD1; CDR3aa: CASRRIQGYEQYF
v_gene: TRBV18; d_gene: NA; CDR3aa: CASSPRQAVDEKLFF
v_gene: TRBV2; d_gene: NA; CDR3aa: CASGGTGGNQPQHF
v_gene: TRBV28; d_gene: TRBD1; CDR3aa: CASRNPGTGDNQPQHF
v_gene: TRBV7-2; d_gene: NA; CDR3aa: CASSTRGGVRNTEAFF
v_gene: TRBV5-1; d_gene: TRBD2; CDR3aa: CASSLATSGNYEQYF
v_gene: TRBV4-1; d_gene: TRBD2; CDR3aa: CASSQDSSGRALEQYF
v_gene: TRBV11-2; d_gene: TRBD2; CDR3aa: CASSSLAGVGETQYF
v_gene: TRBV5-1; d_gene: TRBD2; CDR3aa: CASSFFTGLAGGPGTGELFF
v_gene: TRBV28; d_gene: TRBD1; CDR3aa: CASRPGGSQPQHF
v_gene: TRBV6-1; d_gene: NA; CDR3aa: CASSEAAGSYEQYF
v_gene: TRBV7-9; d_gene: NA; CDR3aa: CASSPERYGYTF
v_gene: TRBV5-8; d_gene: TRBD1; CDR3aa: CASSSLQGAGANVLTF
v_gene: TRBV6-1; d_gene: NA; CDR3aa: CPGVEKLFF
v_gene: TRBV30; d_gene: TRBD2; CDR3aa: CAWSSPRLAEETQYF